The 30 T cell receptor beta chains given below trace back to one sample, sequenced in a study of blood T cell repertoires in COVID-19. Here immunoSEQ multiplex PCR was the method, and the copy in TCRdb shows in-frame clones only, minus some. The sample carries under 300,000 clones, around four fifths recorded once. Sample: peripheral blood. The source of these receptors is a woman aged 55-70 years with active or convalescent COVID-19.

Concerning this clone itself: A junction boundary mismatches the germline segment, possibly from a read error. The chain recombines TRBV19 with TRBJ2-7, with 7 bases aligning to TRBD2. Germline CDR1 reads LNHDA; CDR2 reads SQIVND (reference sequence). This CDR3 region has 19 residues. The CDR3 sequence: CVSSIKPGGGNTFTYEQYF. CDR3 DNA: TGTGTCAGTAGTATAAAGCCGGGAGGAGGGAACACCTTCACCTACGAGCAGTACTTC.

The chain recombines TRBV2 with TRBJ1-4, with TRBD1 matching over 10 bases. Germline V gene lookup returns CDR1 SNHLY and CDR2 FYNNEI. J lost 12 bases, V lost 6 bases, and 10 bases had no gene match. The CDR3 sequence is 14 residues long. The CDR3 sequence is CASRGDRGRSQLFF. The CDR3 coding sequence is TGTGCCAGCAGAGGTGACAGGGGGCGTAGCCAACTGTTTTTT.

This clone was picked up one time. This rearrangement joins TRBV5-1 to TRBJ2-7; D is ambiguous. The V gene lost 0 bases and the J gene lost 2 bases, with 9 bases spanning the gap. Per germline, CDR1 SGHRS and CDR2 YFSETQ. The CDR3 length is 14 residues. The CDR3 here is CASSLVASAYEQYF. DNA for the CDR3: TGCGCCAGCAGCTTGGTGGCCAGCGCCTACGAGCAGTACTTC. The variable domain in full, with the rest retrieved from reference TRBV5-1 and TRBJ2-7, is KAGVTQTPRYLIKTRGQQVTLSCSPISGHRSVSWYQQTPGQGLQFLFEYFSETQRNKGNFPGRFSGRQFSNSRSEMNVSTLELGDSALYLCASSLVASAYEQYFGPGTRLTVT.

This clone has more than one count but fewer than ten. The chain joins TRBV5-4 to TRBJ1-1, with a tentative D call TRBD1 (6 bases). The CDR3 loop spans 12 amino acids. From germline, CDR1 is SGHNT and CDR2 YYREEE (reference sequence). Trimming took 4 bases from V and 5 from J, leaving 9 bases between them. CDR3 amino acids: CASSPRGTEAFF. The CDR3 DNA reads TGTGCCAGCAGCCCCAGGGGTACTGAAGCTTTCTTT.

The chain combines TRBV7-2 with TRBJ1-4; TRBD1 might be the D (6 bases). This CDR3 has 17 amino acids. Germline assignment: CDR1 SGHTA and CDR2 FQGNSA. V was shortened by 5 bases and J by 3 bases, with 19 bases between the two germline ends. The CDR3 here is CASSQGGGRRANEKLFF. For the CDR3, the DNA is TGTGCCAGCAGCCAGGGAGGGGGGAGGAGAGCTAATGAAAAACTGTTTTTT. The variable domain in full, with the rest retrieved from reference TRBV7-2 and TRBJ1-4, is GAGVSQSPSNKVTEKGKDVELRCDPISGHTALYWYRQSLGQGLEFLIYFQGNSAPDKSGLPSDRFSAERTGGSVSTLTIQRTQQEDSAVYLCASSQGGGRRANEKLFFGSGTQLSVL.

J is TRBJ1-5 and V is TRBV7-8; tentatively, D is TRBD1 (5 bases). The CDR3 runs 14 residues. The V gene's germline CDR1 is SGHVS and CDR2 FQNEAQ. V gave up 1 base and J gave up 2 bases, with 6 bases separating them. In DNA, the CDR3 is TGTGCCAGCAGCTTAGAACAGGGCAATCAGCCCCAGCATTTT. Protein product: CASSLEQGNQPQHF.

V is TRBV5-1 and J is TRBJ2-2; D perhaps matches TRBD1 (6 bases). Per the germline V gene, CDR1 is SGHRS and CDR2 is YFSETQ. V was pared by 4 bases and J by 4 bases, with 17 bases between. This CDR3 has 16 residues. The CDR3, as DNA: TGCGCCAGCAGCCCCTGGGCCAGGGGCCCCACCGGGGAGCTGTTTTTT. It is translated as CASSPWARGPTGELFF.

In this sample, this clone turned up once. An end of the junction differs from the germline gene, which may be a read error. The chain recombines TRBV10-3 with TRBJ1-2; TRBD1 aligns across 9 bases. Germline CDR1 ENHRY, CDR2 SYGVKD. The CDR3 length is 14 residues. Here the CDR3 reads CAINEDRGGYGYTF. The DNA of the CDR3 is TGTGCCATCAATGAGGACAGGGGCGGGTATGGCTACACCTTC.

The chain carries TRBV7-9 and TRBJ1-1; 10 nucleotides match TRBD1. With 1 base clipped from V and 8 bases from J, the junction kept 10 bases outside the gene matches. CDR3 length equals 16 residues. Looked up from germline, CDR1 is SEHNR and CDR2 is FQNEAQ (reference sequence). The CDR3 here is CASSLVLGTGVAEAFF. CDR3 coding DNA: TGTGCCAGCAGCTTAGTCCTCGGGACAGGGGTAGCCGAAGCTTTCTTT.

This clone was seen once. The chain is built from TRBV27 and TRBJ2-4, with D maybe TRBD1 (6 bases). The CDR3 extends over 15 amino acids. Per the germline V gene, CDR1 is MNHEY and CDR2 is SMNVEV (reference sequence). Between the trimmed V and J ends, which lost 2 bases and 4 bases, there was a span of 12 bases. The CDR3 coding sequence is TGTGCCAGCAGTTTAACTGGGACACCAAAAAACATTCAGTACTTC. It is translated as CASSLTGTPKNIQYF.

V gene TRBV12-5 combines with J gene TRBJ2-1; 10 positions match TRBD2. V shed 0 bases and J 7 bases; nucleotides not matched to a gene: 9. Germline V lookup: CDR1 LGHNT, CDR2 FRNRAP. The CDR3 covers 17 residues. The CDR3 coding sequence is TGTGCTAGTGGTTTGGTACTGGGACTAGCGTTTGGAAATGAGCAGTTCTTC. This translates into CASGLVLGLAFGNEQFF.

This chain uses TRBV19 with TRBJ2-6, with 8 positions matching TRBD1. CDR1 is LNHDA, CDR2 SQIVND, per germline (reference sequence). The V segment lost 7 bases and the J segment 1 base; nucleotides outside the gene matches: 6. The CDR3 is 16 amino acids. CDR3 DNA: TGTGCCAGTAACCCAGGGGGCGCTTCTGGGGCCAACGTCCTGACTTTC. Translated, it gives CASNPGGASGANVLTF.

The chain is built from TRBV5-1 and TRBJ2-3; D unresolved. CDR1 is SGHRS, CDR2 YFSETQ, per germline. The CDR3 length is 14 residues. Trimming took off 0 bases at V and 2 bases at J, with 7 bases between the two ends. CDR3 region: CASSLALYTDTQYF. CDR3 DNA: TGCGCCAGCAGCTTGGCCCTATACACAGATACGCAGTATTTT.

This chain links TRBV5-6 with TRBJ2-1; D ambiguous. V lost 0 bases, J lost 8 bases, and 9 bases lay in between. CDR3 length: 13 amino acids. Germline V gives CDR1 SGHDT, CDR2 YYEEEE. DNA for the CDR3: TGTGCCAGCAGCTTGGATAGTCGGTATGAGCAGTTCTTC. The encoded protein is CASSLDSRYEQFF.

CDR3 sequence reads: CASSIGTSGRLGNEQFF. In nucleotides, the CDR3 is TGTGCCAGCAGTATCGGGACTAGCGGGAGACTTGGCAATGAGCAGTTCTTC. This chain links TRBV3-1 (or the pseudogene TRBV3-2) with TRBJ2-1, with 14 positions matching TRBD2. This CDR3 has 17 residues. The trim removed 6 bases at V and 6 bases at J, leaving 10 bases unmatched. CDR1 is LGHDT and CDR2 is YNNKEL in the germline V gene (reference sequence).

The gene calls are TRBV19 and TRBJ1-1; the match to TRBD1 covers 8 bases. Germline CDR1 and CDR2: LNHDA and SQIVND (reference sequence). The CDR3 has 14 residues. V shed 7 bases and J 4 bases; nucleotides not matched to a gene: 8. CDR3 coding DNA: TGTGCCAGTACCCCGGACAGGGCGGGCACTGAAGCTTTCTTT. Translation: CASTPDRAGTEAFF.

The chain is built from TRBV6-1 and TRBJ1-6; D is possibly TRBD1 (5 bases). The V gene lost 1 base and the J gene lost 10 bases, with 17 bases spanning the gap. Germline CDR1 and CDR2: MNHNS and SASEGT. CDR3 size: 16 residues. Here the CDR3 reads CASSEVGRGLRSPLHF. The CDR3 DNA reads as TGTGCCAGCAGTGAAGTTGGGCGGGGGTTGCGATCACCCCTCCACTTT.

This rearrangement joins TRBV7-2 to TRBJ2-1; 11 positions match TRBD2. Germline CDR1 reads SGHTA; CDR2 reads FQGNSA. CDR3 size: 14 residues. V shed 5 bases and J 6 bases; nucleotides not matched to a gene: 3. CDR3 in DNA: TGTGCCAGCAGCCCTGGACTAGCGGGCAATGAGCAGTTCTTC. Encoded protein: CASSPGLAGNEQFF.

The chain links TRBV5-4 to TRBJ2-2, with TRBD2 identical over 14 bases. V lost 3 bases, J lost 6 bases, and 4 bases stayed unmatched. This CDR3 comprises 16 residues. Per the germline V gene, CDR1 is SGHNT and CDR2 is YYREEE (reference sequence). The CDR3 region is CASSWGTSGSPGELFF. As DNA, the CDR3 is TGTGCCAGCAGCTGGGGGACTAGCGGGAGCCCCGGGGAGCTGTTTTTT.

The sample holds a few counts of this clone. V gene TRBV30 combines with J gene TRBJ1-4; D is possibly TRBD1 (6 bases). The V and J ends lost 0 bases and 8 bases respectively, with 13 bases between them. This CDR3 region has 14 residues. Per germline, CDR1 GTSNPN and CDR2 SVGIG (reference sequence). CDR3 sequence: CAWSVGQGWEKLFF. In nucleotides, the CDR3 is TGTGCCTGGAGTGTTGGGCAGGGGTGGGAAAAACTGTTTTTT.

This chain joins TRBV15 and TRBJ2-4; 7 positions match TRBD1. V lost 7 bases to trimming and J lost 4 bases; unmatched junction nucleotides: 10. The length of the CDR3 is 15 residues. Germline V gives CDR1 LNHNV, CDR2 YYDKDF (reference sequence). The CDR3 bases are TGTGCCACCACGCCATGGGACAGTCCTAAAAACATTCAGTACTTC. Protein sequence: CATTPWDSPKNIQYF. Based on the CDR3 plus reference TRBV15 and TRBJ2-4, the full variable domain is DAMVIQNPRYQVTQFGKPVTLSCSQTLNHNVMYWYQQKSSQAPKLLFHYYDKDFNNEADTPDNFQSRRPNTSFCFLDIRSPGLGDTAMYLCATTPWDSPKNIQYFGAGTRLSVL.

This clone was detected once. The CDR3 DNA reads TGTGCCAGCAGCGCAGACAGAAATGAAAAACTGTTTTTT. This translates into CASSADRNEKLFF. The chain employs TRBV5-5 and TRBJ1-4; maybe TRBD1 (5 bases). The CDR3 is 13 amino acids. In germline, CDR1 is SGHKS, CDR2 YYEKEE (reference sequence). V was shortened by 4 bases and J by 5 bases, with 9 bases between the two germline ends.

This chain joins TRBV9 and TRBJ2-6, with 10 nucleotides matching TRBD2. Germline CDR1 is SGDLS and CDR2 is YYNGEE. V dropped 1 base and J dropped 1; count of bases not matched to a gene: 17. The CDR3 loop spans 22 amino acids. The CDR3 region is CASSVSQGRRTSGLSGANVLTF. Written as DNA, the CDR3 is TGTGCCAGCAGCGTATCACAGGGGAGGAGGACTAGCGGACTTTCTGGGGCCAACGTCCTGACTTTC. Full variable domain (remainder filled in from reference TRBV9 and TRBJ2-6): DSGVTQTPKHLITATGQRVTLRCSPRSGDLSVYWYQQSLDQGLQFLIQYYNGEERAKGNILERFSAQQFPDLHSELNLSSLELGDSALYFCASSVSQGRRTSGLSGANVLTFGAGSRLTVL.

V gene TRBV19 combines with J gene TRBJ2-3; 11 bases line up with TRBD2. CDR1 is LNHDA and CDR2 is SQIVND in the germline V gene (reference sequence). V shed 3 bases and J 6 bases; nucleotides not matched to a gene: 5. The CDR3 covers 15 residues. The CDR3 here is CASSIEGLAVDTQYF. CDR3 nucleotide sequence: TGTGCCAGTAGTATTGAGGGACTAGCGGTGGATACGCAGTATTTT.

The rearrangement uses TRBV24-1 and TRBJ1-5; 7 nucleotides align to TRBD1. Germline CDR1 reads KGHDR; CDR2 reads SFDVKD. This CDR3 region has 13 residues. V dropped 5 bases and J dropped 6; count of bases not matched to a gene: 3. CDR3 loop: CATSGWDSQPQHF. The CDR3, as DNA: TGTGCCACCAGTGGCTGGGACAGTCAGCCCCAGCATTTT.

CDR3 loop: CASSSGPGSEQYF. The CDR3 coding sequence is TGTGCCAGCAGCTCCGGACCCGGGAGCGAGCAGTACTTC. The chain employs TRBV2 and TRBJ2-7, with D perhaps matching TRBD2 (6 bases). V lost 6 bases and J 6 bases, leaving 15 bases between the germline ends. Per germline, CDR1 SNHLY and CDR2 FYNNEI. The CDR3 spans 13 residues.

V gene TRBV19 combines with J gene TRBJ1-1, with D perhaps matching TRBD1 (6 bases). Germline CDR1 reads LNHDA; CDR2 reads SQIVND (reference sequence). The ends were cut back, 5 bases at V and 8 bases at J, with 12 bases in the middle. The length of the CDR3 is 12 residues. CDR3 sequence: CASSFGGWEAFF. In DNA form, the CDR3 reads TGTGCCAGTAGTTTTGGGGGCTGGGAAGCTTTCTTT.

The V and J genes are TRBV18 and TRBJ2-2; D not resolved. Trimming pared 1 base from V and 3 bases from J, leaving 12 bases between. The CDR3 has 16 amino acids. Germline CDR1 is KGHSH and CDR2 is LQKENI. CDR3: CASSPRTPRDTGELFF. CDR3 bases: TGTGCCAGCTCACCACGTACCCCCCGGGACACCGGGGAGCTGTTTTTT.

The CDR3 reads CASSLGRGVRSPLHF. DNA of the CDR3: TGTGCCAGCAGCTTAGGTCGGGGGGTTCGGTCACCCCTCCACTTT. The V call is TRBV13, the J call TRBJ1-6, with D tentatively TRBD1 (5 bases). The germline V gene encodes CDR1 PRHDT and CDR2 FYEKMQ (reference sequence). Between the trimmed V and J ends, which lost 0 bases and 10 bases, there was a span of 13 bases. The CDR3 extends over 15 amino acids.

V and J are TRBV12-3 or TRBV12-4 and TRBJ2-7; D gene uncertain. CDR3 size: 13 residues. V lost 0 bases and J 1 base, leaving 4 bases between the germline ends. CDR3 DNA: TGTGCCAGCAGTTTAGCAACTTCCTACGAGCAGTACTTC. Its protein product is CASSLATSYEQYF.